This section outlines one T cell receptor beta chain sequence together with its context. Its recognized antigen is unknown. Base qualities are missing; no much larger clone stands one base away. This sample is drawn from a study of technical replicates of blood from a handful of donors (dated by TCRdb to 2015 to 2018). Per the germline V gene (reference sequence), LNHNV is the CDR1 and YYDKDF is the CDR2. The CDR3 has 12 amino acids, counting the end cysteine and phenylalanine. CDR3 DNA only is kept here, 36 bases in frame from base 1. After removal of 9 bases from V and 2 bases from J, the junction retains 3 bases not matched to a gene. The receptor library was made with the immunoSEQ multiplex PCR assay. TCRdb obtained this table from immuneACCESS and retained in-frame rearrangements with V and J assigned. These tables miss some clones; where compared with another copy, unresolved V genes account for less than half of the shortfall, and the remainder is unexplained. For this sample the table gives more than 45,000 clones, of which 91% were detected only once. The leading ten clones occupy around 3.6% of the sample.

Sequencing was performed on PBMCs. This TCR was recovered from a human donor in good health. Some clones in this sample may be carry-over from other donors' samples. The chain couples TRBV15 to TRBJ2-5, with TRBD2 identical over 7 junction bases. The base sequence is TGTGCCACTTTGGGAGGGCAAGAGACCCAGTACTTC. Translated, this gives CATLGGQETQYF. Full variable domain (CDR3 extended with the reference TRBV15 and TRBJ2-5 proteins): DAMVIQNPRYQVTQFGKPVTLSCSQTLNHNVMYWYQQKSSQAPKLLFHYYDKDFNNEADTPDNFQSRRPNTSFCFLDIRSPGLGDTAMYLCATLGGQETQYFGPGTRLLVL.